Each of the 10 T cell receptor beta chains below was sequenced from the same sample in a study of Ad26.COV2.S vaccination and SARS-CoV-2 variants. Using immunoSEQ multiplex PCR, the repertoire was profiled, and TCRdb retains in-frame clones only, with some absent. The sample contains more than 300,000 clones, roughly 90% of which appear only once. Treatment given: 15 to 20 received Ad26.COV2.S at low or high dose, single or two shots; roughly five received placebo; per-sample allocation not given. The samples date from day 63 after the first vaccine or placebo injection. Specimen: peripheral blood, collected in a trial of Ad26.COV2.S vaccine versus placebo. Every receptor here comes from a person between 18 and 65 years old who received the Ad26.COV2.S COVID-19 vaccine or a placebo.

The rearrangement joins TRBV14 to TRBJ1-6, with TRBD1 as a possible D gene (6 bases). V lost 1 base to trimming and J lost 7 bases, with 8 bases between them. The CDR3 contains 14 residues. Per germline, CDR1 SGHDN and CDR2 FVKESK. The CDR3 sequence: CASSQGTVNSPLHF. CDR3 DNA sequence: TGTGCCAGCAGCCAAGGGACAGTGAATTCACCCCTCCACTTT.

This chain links TRBV3-1 (or the pseudogene TRBV3-2) with TRBJ1-5, with D tentatively TRBD1 (6 bases). The CDR3 totals 15 residues. Germline-derived CDR1 and CDR2 are LGHDT and YNNKEL (reference sequence). Trimming took off 1 base at V and 5 bases at J, with 12 bases between the two ends. As DNA, the CDR3 is TGTGCCAGCAGCCAAGCACCGGGGGCCGATCAGCCCCAGCATTTT. It is translated as CASSQAPGADQPQHF.

This chain connects TRBV6-6 to TRBJ1-5, with D possibly TRBD1 on 5 matching bases. This CDR3 region has 15 residues. Germline CDR1 reads MNHNY; CDR2 reads SVGAGI (reference sequence). V shed 7 bases and J shed 3 bases, with 16 bases lying between them. The CDR3 here is CASTQPWGNNQPQHF. In DNA form, the CDR3 reads TGTGCCAGCACCCAACCATGGGGGAACAATCAGCCCCAGCATTTT.

This clone was found a few times. V usage is TRBV6-5 and J usage is TRBJ1-2; D uncertain. Germline CDR1 MNHEY, CDR2 SVGAGI. The CDR3 is made up of 14 amino acids. V was pared by 5 bases and J by 0 bases, with 10 bases between. The CDR3 sequence is CASSLTVTNYGYTF. DNA of the CDR3: TGTGCCAGCAGTCTTACCGTCACTAACTATGGCTACACCTTC.

The chain recombines TRBV7-9 with TRBJ1-5; D possibly corresponds to TRBD1 (5 bases). This CDR3 is 15 amino acids long. V was cut by 1 base and J by 5 bases, with 12 bases left in between. Looked up from germline, CDR1 is SEHNR and CDR2 is FQNEAQ (reference sequence). DNA for the CDR3: TGTGCCAGCAGCTTAGGAGGAGGGGTATATCAGCCCCAGCATTTT. Its protein product is CASSLGGGVYQPQHF.

The J gene is TRBJ1-1, the V gene TRBV6-5, with D unclear. The CDR3 length is 15 residues. Looked up from germline, CDR1 is MNHEY and CDR2 is SVGAGI. Trimming shortened V by 6 bases and J by 1 base, and 15 bases separated the two germline ends. The CDR3 region has the DNA TGTGCCAGCAGCGAGGTAGGGCCAGCGAACACTGAAGCTTTCTTT. Its translation: CASSEVGPANTEAFF.

This rearrangement joins TRBV18 to TRBJ2-2, with D hard to call. The CDR3 loop spans 15 amino acids. V dropped 2 bases and J dropped 6 bases, with 13 bases sitting between them. From germline, CDR1 is KGHSH and CDR2 LQKENI. The CDR3 region is CASSPSIEVSGELFF. DNA for the CDR3: TGTGCCAGCTCACCATCCATAGAGGTCTCCGGGGAGCTGTTTTTT.

This sequence joins TRBV7-3 and TRBJ2-1, with a tentative D call TRBD1 (5 bases). The CDR3 spans 13 residues. The germline V and J ends were trimmed by 5 bases and 5 bases, with 10 bases remaining between them. Germline CDR1 reads SGHTA; CDR2 reads FQGTGA. The CDR3 is CASSRDSNNEQFF. CDR3 nucleotides: TGTGCCAGCAGCCGCGACAGTAACAATGAGCAGTTCTTC.

This clone was observed a single time. CDR3 coding DNA: TGCAGCGTCCACCGAGCCTCGGGCACTGAAGCTTTCTTT. Protein product: CSVHRASGTEAFF. The V gene is TRBV29-1, the J gene TRBJ1-1; D is unclear. The germline CDR1 and CDR2 sequences are SQVTM and ANQGSEA. CDR3 length: 13 amino acids. V was clipped by 6 bases and J by 4 bases, with 15 bases between them.

The CDR3 DNA reads as TGTGCCAGCAGCCCGGTGGGGGCCCAAGAGACCCAGTACTTC. It encodes CASSPVGAQETQYF. The rearrangement uses TRBV7-2 and TRBJ2-5; a possible D gene is TRBD1 (6 bases). This CDR3 is 14 amino acids long. Between the trimmed V and J ends, which lost 5 bases and 1 base, there was a span of 11 bases. Per the germline V gene, CDR1 is SGHTA and CDR2 is FQGNSA.